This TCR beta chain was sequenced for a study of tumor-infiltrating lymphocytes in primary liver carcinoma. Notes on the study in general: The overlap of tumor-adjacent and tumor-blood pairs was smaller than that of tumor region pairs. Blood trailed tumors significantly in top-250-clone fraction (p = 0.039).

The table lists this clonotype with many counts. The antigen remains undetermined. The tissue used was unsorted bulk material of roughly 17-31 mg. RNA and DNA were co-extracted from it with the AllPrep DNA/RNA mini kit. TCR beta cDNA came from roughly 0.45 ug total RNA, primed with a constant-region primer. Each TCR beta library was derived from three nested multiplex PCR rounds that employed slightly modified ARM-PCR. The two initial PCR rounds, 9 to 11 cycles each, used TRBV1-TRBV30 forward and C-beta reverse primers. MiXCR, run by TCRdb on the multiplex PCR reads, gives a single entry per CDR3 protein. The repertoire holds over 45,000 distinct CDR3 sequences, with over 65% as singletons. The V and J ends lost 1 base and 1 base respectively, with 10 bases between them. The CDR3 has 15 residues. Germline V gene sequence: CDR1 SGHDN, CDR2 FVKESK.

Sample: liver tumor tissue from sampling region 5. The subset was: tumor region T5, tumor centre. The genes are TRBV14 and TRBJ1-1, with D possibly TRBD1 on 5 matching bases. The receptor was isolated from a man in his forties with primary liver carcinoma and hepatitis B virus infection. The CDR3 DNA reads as TGTGCCAGCAGCCAAGCCCTAGGGGAGAACACTGAAGCTTTCTTT. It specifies CASSQALGENTEAFF. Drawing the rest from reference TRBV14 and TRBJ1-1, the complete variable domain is EAGVTQFPSHSVIEKGQTVTLRCDPISGHDNLYWYRRVMGKEIKFLLHFVKESKQDESGMPNNRFLAERTGGTYSTLKVQPAELEDSGVYFCASSQALGENTEAFFGQGTRLTVV.